The sequence of this TCR beta chain was determined in a study of control samples from healthy donors and cancer patients. The CDR3 loop spans 17 amino acids. Here immunoSEQ multiplex PCR was the method, and the copy in TCRdb shows in-frame clones only, minus some. The sample records tens of thousands of clones, approximately 90% being singletons. The receptor was isolated from a man aged 55 to 70 with colorectal cancer. The sample taken for sequencing was PBMCs. The chain couples TRBV21-1 to TRBJ2-5; the table names TRBD1, a call not compared with the DNA. TRBV21-1 is a known pseudogene. The CDR3 sequence: CASSKVIGSDRAKTQYF. In nucleotides, the CDR3 is TGTGCCAGCAGCAAAGTAATAGGAAGTGACAGGGCCAAGACCCAGTACTTC.